Sequencing of this T cell receptor beta chain was carried out in a study of cytomegalovirus exposure and HLA in healthy donors. On this clone: Its antigen remains unknown.

Use of 60 Vbeta and 13 Jbeta primers characterized the PCR. Clones were read by immunoSEQ multiplex PCR, and TCRdb kept only the in-frame ones, dropping some. Of almost 200,000 clones in the sample, 70% to 80% were seen once. Overall study results and limits: Sequencing probably produced one cluster of sequence variants that were highly shared. In an earlier analysis, productive rearrangement rates for most beta V segments clustered near 90% or 30%.

Germline CDR1 MDHEN, CDR2 SYDVKM. This CDR3 comprises 16 residues. The ends were cut back, 2 bases at V and 3 bases at J, with 17 bases in the middle. This receptor was taken from a male donor in good health and CMV-seropositive. V usage is TRBV28 and J usage is TRBJ2-7; D gene uncertain. The sample was PBMCs. CDR3 nucleotides: TGTGCCAGCAGTTTAAATCTAGAGAAAGGCGGCTACGAGCAGTACTTC. This gives the protein CASSLNLEKGGYEQYF.